These 21 T cell receptor beta chains came from one sample sequenced in a study of regulatory T cells in long-lasting Graves disease. This sample's time point: newly diagnosed GD, antithyroid drugs for less than 3 months. Researchers made the TCR library from RNA that was extracted from PBMCs. According to the study, TCR beta libraries were built with iRepertoire HTBI primers and CDR3-region Arm-PCR. In TCRdb, the multiplex PCR reads were re-called with MiXCR into one record per CDR3 protein. The sample shows about 620,000 distinct CDR3 sequences, roughly 15% of them seen only once. This sample also belongs to another study, concerning T cells in Graves' hyperthyroidism and ophthalmopathy.

This sample comprised peripheral blood mononuclear cells (PBMCs), obtained at new diagnosis, from a patient treated with antithyroid drugs. The receptors were gathered from a woman in her thirties with Graves disease.

This clonotype was seen ten or more times. This chain joins TRBV7-2 and TRBJ2-5, with D perhaps TRBD2 (5 bases). The CDR3 runs 14 residues. Germline values: CDR1 SGHTA, CDR2 FQGNSA. Trimming took 5 bases from V and 5 from J, leaving 15 bases between them. DNA of the CDR3: TGTGCCAGCAGCCTGTCGGGGAGAAGCGAGACCCAGTACTTC. Amino acids: CASSLSGRSETQYF.

This clonotype turned up a few times. This chain uses TRBV10-3 with TRBJ2-1; TRBD2 matches 8 bases. The length of the CDR3 is 14 residues. Germline V CDR1 and CDR2: ENHRY, SYGVKD. The trim removed 3 bases at V and 6 bases at J, leaving 4 bases unmatched. CDR3 nucleotide sequence: TGTGCCATCAGTGATACGGGAGGGTTCAATGAGCAGTTCTTC. This translates into CAISDTGGFNEQFF.

This chain links TRBV7-6 with TRBJ1-1, with a weak D call TRBD1 (6 bases). The germline gives CDR1 SGHVS, CDR2 FNYEAQ. The V and J ends lost 1 base and 3 bases respectively, with 15 bases between them. The CDR3 totals 16 residues. Here the CDR3 reads CASSLGVQGRDTEAFF. In DNA, the CDR3 is TGTGCCAGCAGCTTAGGGGTACAGGGTAGGGACACTGAAGCTTTCTTT. The whole variable domain, filled in from reference TRBV7-6 and TRBJ1-1, reads GAGVSQSPRYKVTKRGQDVALRCDPISGHVSLYWYRQALGQGPEFLTYFNYEAQQDKSGLPNDRFSAERPEGSISTLTIQRTEQRDSAMYRCASSLGVQGRDTEAFFGQGTRLTVV.

This clonotype was counted many times. The V and J genes are TRBV27 and TRBJ1-4; tentatively, D is TRBD1 (5 bases). The germline CDR1 and CDR2 sequences are MNHEY and SMNVEV (reference sequence). Trimming stripped 6 bases from V and 5 bases from J, with 13 bases between. This CDR3 is built from 14 residues. The chain's CDR3 is CASRGPVLNEKLFF. DNA for the CDR3: TGTGCCAGCAGGGGGCCCGTATTAAATGAAAAACTGTTTTTT.

V is TRBV18 and J is TRBJ2-7, with D perhaps matching TRBD2 (5 bases). Trimming stripped 4 bases from V and 4 bases from J, with 14 bases between. CDR1 and CDR2 from the germline V gene are KGHSH and LQKENI. This CDR3 region has 14 residues. The CDR3 region is CASSLATDIYEQYF. As DNA, the CDR3 is TGTGCCAGCTCACTAGCGACCGATATTTACGAGCAGTACTTC.

The sample holds a few counts of this clonotype. The genes are TRBV5-4 and TRBJ2-3; no clear D gene. This CDR3 contains 14 residues. In germline, CDR1 is SGHNT, CDR2 YYREEE (reference sequence). V lost 4 bases, J lost 3 bases, and 12 bases lay in between. The CDR3 reads CASSETLGTDTQYF. CDR3 nucleotides: TGTGCCAGCAGCGAGACACTGGGGACAGATACGCAGTATTTT.

The table lists this clonotype with many counts. This rearrangement joins TRBV2 to TRBJ2-2; 11 bases align to TRBD2. J was trimmed by 6 bases and V by 3 bases; bases with no gene match: 9. Germline-derived CDR1 and CDR2 are SNHLY and FYNNEI. CDR3 size: 17 residues. CDR3 sequence reads: CASSDTSGRLRPGELFF. For the CDR3, the DNA is TGTGCCAGCAGTGATACTAGCGGGAGATTGAGACCCGGGGAGCTGTTTTTT. The whole variable domain, remainder taken from reference TRBV2 and TRBJ2-2, is EPEVTQTPSHQVTQMGQEVILRCVPISNHLYFYWYRQILGQKVEFLVSFYNNEISEKSEIFDDQFSVERPDGSNFTLKIRSTKLEDSAMYFCASSDTSGRLRPGELFFGEGSRLTVL.

The sample holds a few counts of this clonotype. The chain employs TRBV5-1 and TRBJ2-7; D possibly corresponds to TRBD1 (5 bases). Germline CDR1 and CDR2: SGHRS and YFSETQ. V lost 1 base and J 5 bases, leaving 10 bases between the germline ends. The CDR3 totals 13 residues. The CDR3 protein is CASSLKGWDEQYF. The CDR3 DNA reads as TGCGCCAGCAGCTTGAAGGGGTGGGACGAGCAGTACTTC.

This clonotype has a count of ten or more. The J gene is TRBJ1-1, the V gene TRBV28, with no clear D. The CDR3 contains 12 residues. Germline V gene lookup returns CDR1 MDHEN and CDR2 SYDVKM. Trimming took off 6 bases at V and 2 bases at J, with 7 bases between the two ends. CDR3: CASSLPNTEAFF. As DNA, the CDR3 is TGTGCCAGCAGCCTACCAAACACTGAAGCTTTCTTT.

The chain couples TRBV5-1 to TRBJ2-1; 10 bases are shared with TRBD2. Germline trimming cut 7 bases from V and 1 base from J; bases unmatched to any gene: 2. The CDR3 extends over 14 amino acids. Germline V gene data show CDR1 as SGHRS and CDR2 as YFSETQ. The CDR3 loop reads CASQREGSYNEQFF. CDR3 coding DNA: TGCGCCAGCCAGCGGGAGGGATCCTACAATGAGCAGTTCTTC. The entire variable domain, with the rest obtained from reference TRBV5-1 and TRBJ2-1, is as follows: KAGVTQTPRYLIKTRGQQVTLSCSPISGHRSVSWYQQTPGQGLQFLFEYFSETQRNKGNFPGRFSGRQFSNSRSEMNVSTLELGDSALYLCASQREGSYNEQFFGPGTRLTVL.

In this sample, this clonotype turned up many times. The chain's CDR3 is CASRRPGSYEQYF. In DNA form, the CDR3 reads TGTGCCAGCCGGCGCCCAGGCTCCTACGAGCAGTACTTC. This chain uses TRBV6-1 with TRBJ2-7; D is unclear. Trimming removed 8 bases at V and 0 bases at J, with 11 bases between. The CDR3 has 13 residues. CDR1 is MNHNS, CDR2 SASEGT, per germline.

There are many counts of this clonotype. The rearrangement uses TRBV28 and TRBJ2-7; 8 bases fit TRBD1. The CDR3 has 17 residues. Germline lookup yields CDR1 MDHEN and CDR2 SYDVKM. Germline trimming cut 3 bases from V and 2 bases from J; bases unmatched to any gene: 12. For the CDR3, the DNA is TGTGCCAGCAGTTTTTTGGGCTCGGGGACAGGAACCTACGAGCAGTACTTC. It yields the protein CASSFLGSGTGTYEQYF.

A remark on this clonotype: This is likely an artifact of a read error, given a far larger clone one base away. The rearrangement links TRBV15 to TRBJ2-1; 12 bases match TRBD2. Near its end, the DNA agrees better with TRBJ2-3, so the J call may be wrong. Germline lookup yields CDR1 LNHNV and CDR2 YYDKDF (reference sequence). CDR3 length: 18 amino acids. The CDR3: CATSRGTLAGGSGDTQYF. In nucleotides, the CDR3 is TGTGCCACCAGCAGAGGTACTCTAGCGGGGGGGTCAGGAGATACGCAGTATTTT.

This clonotype was detected many times. This chain connects TRBV12-3 or TRBV12-4 to TRBJ1-2; D ambiguous. Trimming removed 5 bases from V and 6 bases from J, with 13 bases in between. This CDR3 has 13 amino acids. The CDR3 here is CASSKDSPDGYTF. The CDR3 region has the DNA TGTGCCAGCAGTAAAGACTCCCCGGATGGCTACACCTTC.

This chain links TRBV24-1 with TRBJ2-5; TRBD1 matches at 10 bases. V shed 9 bases and J 5 bases; nucleotides not matched to a gene: 5. The CDR3 covers 13 residues. CDR1 and CDR2 from the germline V gene are KGHDR and SFDVKD. For the CDR3, the DNA is TGTGCCACCGAGGTGGGACAGGGGGAGACCCAGTACTTC. This codes for CATEVGQGETQYF.

This clonotype was counted ten times or more. The chain carries TRBV7-6 and TRBJ2-1, with no clear D. V was cut by 1 base and J by 10 bases, with 8 bases left in between. CDR1 is SGHVS, CDR2 FNYEAQ, per germline. This CDR3 is built from 12 residues. This CDR3 reads CASSLGSNEQFF. In nucleotides, the CDR3 is TGTGCCAGCAGCTTAGGGTCCAACGAGCAGTTCTTC.

The CDR3 spells CASSLGDRALHF. The CDR3 DNA follows: TGTGCCAGCAGCTTGGGGGACAGAGCCCTCCACTTT. This chain connects TRBV5-6 to TRBJ1-6; 7 nucleotides line up with TRBD1. The germline CDR1 and CDR2 sequences are SGHDT and YYEEEE. The CDR3 consists of 12 residues. V dropped 0 bases and J dropped 14; count of bases not matched to a gene: 2.

This clonotype was recorded at least ten times. V usage is TRBV9 and J usage is TRBJ1-2; 7 positions match TRBD1. Germline-derived CDR1 and CDR2 are SGDLS and YYNGEE. The length of the CDR3 is 15 residues. The ends lost 0 bases at V and 0 bases at J; junction bases unmatched: 2. Here the CDR3 DNA reads TGTGCCAGCAGCGTAGGGCAGGGGGCTAACTATGGCTACACCTTC. Translating it yields CASSVGQGANYGYTF.

The chain carries TRBV5-1 and TRBJ1-2; D not resolved. The germline gives CDR1 SGHRS, CDR2 YFSETQ. V dropped 1 base and J dropped 4 bases, with 14 bases sitting between them. There are 15 residues in the CDR3. In DNA, the CDR3 is TGCGCCAGCAGCTTGTGGAGGCAGGAAACCTATGGCTACACCTTC. Translating gives CASSLWRQETYGYTF. Using reference TRBV5-1 and TRBJ1-2 for the parts outside the CDR3, the full variable domain is KAGVTQTPRYLIKTRGQQVTLSCSPISGHRSVSWYQQTPGQGLQFLFEYFSETQRNKGNFPGRFSGRQFSNSRSEMNVSTLELGDSALYLCASSLWRQETYGYTFGSGTRLTVV.

This clonotype turned up a few times. This chain connects TRBV7-9 to TRBJ1-4, with TRBD1 identical over 7 bases. With V trimmed by 5 bases and J by 6 bases, 9 bases remained unmatched. Germline-derived CDR1 and CDR2 are SEHNR and FQNEAQ (reference sequence). The CDR3 totals 15 residues. The CDR3 nucleotides are TGTGCCAGCAGCACCCAGGGGGTCAGGGATGAAAAACTGTTTTTT. Amino acids: CASSTQGVRDEKLFF. Together with reference TRBV7-9 and TRBJ1-4, the CDR3 gives the full variable domain: DTGVSQNPRHKITKRGQNVTFRCDPISEHNRLYWYRQTLGQGPEFLTYFQNEAQLEKSRLLSDRFSAERPKGSFSTLEIQRTEQGDSAMYLCASSTQGVRDEKLFFGSGTQLSVL.

Points on this clonotype: The junction departs from germline at one end; a sequencing error may be responsible. The chain is built from TRBV4-1 and TRBJ2-1, with D perhaps matching TRBD2 (6 bases). CDR3 length equals 14 residues. CDR1 is MGHRA, CDR2 YSYEKL, per germline. The CDR3 here is CASSQFWEVDEQFF. For the CDR3, the DNA is TGTGCCAGCAGCCAATTTTGGGAGGTTGATGAGCAGTTCTTC.